The source of this TCR beta chain is a study of blood T cell repertoires in COVID-19. Participants were aged roughly 18 to 89 years from approximately 23 US areas. Clones were read by immunoSEQ multiplex PCR, and TCRdb kept only the in-frame ones, dropping some. The sample records 350,000 to 400,000 clones, 89% being singletons. The origin of this receptor is a woman in her thirties who had recovered from COVID-19. Sample: PBMCs or T cells enriched from blood (not recorded which).

CDR3 DNA: TGTGCCAGTAGTATCCAGGCACCCCCCTACGAGCAGTACTTC. This gives the protein CASSIQAPPYEQYF. The J gene is TRBJ2-7, the V gene TRBV19; no reliable D call. The CDR3 runs to 14 residues. Germline V CDR1 and CDR2: LNHDA, SQIVND (reference sequence). The V gene lost 3 bases and the J gene lost 2 bases, with 11 bases spanning the gap.